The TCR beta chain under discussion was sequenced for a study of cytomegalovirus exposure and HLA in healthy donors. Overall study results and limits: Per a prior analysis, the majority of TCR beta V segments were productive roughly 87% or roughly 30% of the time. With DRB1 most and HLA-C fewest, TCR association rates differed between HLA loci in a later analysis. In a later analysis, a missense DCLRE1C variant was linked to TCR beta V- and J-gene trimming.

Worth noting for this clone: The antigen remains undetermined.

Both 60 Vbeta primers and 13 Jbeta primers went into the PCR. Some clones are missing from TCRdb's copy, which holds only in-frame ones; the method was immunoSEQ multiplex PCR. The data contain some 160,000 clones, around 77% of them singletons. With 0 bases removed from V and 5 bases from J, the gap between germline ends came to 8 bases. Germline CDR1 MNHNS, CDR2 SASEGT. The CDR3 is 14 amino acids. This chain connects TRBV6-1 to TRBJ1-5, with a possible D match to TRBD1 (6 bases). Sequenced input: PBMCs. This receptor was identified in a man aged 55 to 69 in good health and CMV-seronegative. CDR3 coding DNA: TGTGCCAGCAGTGAAGCGGGGGCCTATCAGCCCCAGCATTTT. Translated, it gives CASSEAGAYQPQHF.